These 10 T cell receptor beta chains originate from one sample sequenced in a study of blood T cell repertoires in COVID-19 (dated by TCRdb to 2019 to 2021). Library prep was done by the immunoSEQ multiplex PCR assay. What TCRdb holds here is the immuneACCESS table cut down to in-frame rearrangements. Part of the clones is not present; checked against another copy, under half of the missing clones reflect an unresolved V gene, and the others are unexplained. In this sample the table shows 100,000 to 150,000 clones, approximately 74% of which occur a single time. The ten largest account for around 5.5% of the sample. Sequencing used peripheral blood. These receptors were collected from a man between 60 and 70 years old with acute or convalescent COVID-19.

The chain joins TRBV14 to TRBJ1-1, with D unclear. This CDR3 has 15 amino acids. CDR1 SGHDN and CDR2 FVKESK come from the germline V gene. V lost 4 bases, J lost 1 base, and 13 bases lay in between. In nucleotides, the CDR3 is TGTGCCAGCAGCCCCTGGTTGGCGGAGAACACTGAAGCTTTCTTT. This encodes CASSPWLAENTEAFF.

The rearrangement uses TRBV27 and TRBJ2-1; 10 nucleotides align to TRBD2. The CDR3 spans 16 residues. V trimming: 5 bases; J trimming: 7 bases; junction bases outside the gene matches: 11. CDR1 is MNHEY and CDR2 is SMNVEV in the germline V gene (reference sequence). The CDR3 sequence: CASSPSGRGFLNEQFF. The CDR3 DNA reads TGTGCCAGCAGTCCGAGCGGGAGGGGCTTTTTAAATGAGCAGTTCTTC.

This clone was counted a single time. The chain employs TRBV30 and TRBJ1-1; possible D gene TRBD1, 5 bases. V dropped 5 bases and J dropped 1 base, with 20 bases sitting between them. The germline CDR1 and CDR2 sequences are GTSNPN and SVGIG (reference sequence). The CDR3 sequence is 16 residues long. The CDR3 nucleotides read TGTGCCTGGGATCCCCTCGGGGGGAGGGGGAACACTGAAGCTTTCTTT. Amino acid sequence: CAWDPLGGRGNTEAFF.

The chain carries TRBV5-1 and TRBJ2-5; D may be TRBD2 (6 bases). Per germline, CDR1 SGHRS and CDR2 YFSETQ. This CDR3 is 16 amino acids long. Between the trimmed V and J ends, which lost 3 bases and 4 bases, there was a span of 19 bases. DNA for the CDR3: TGCGCCAGCAGCTCAACCGGGACTGCACCGGCAGAGACCCAGTACTTC. Its translation is CASSSTGTAPAETQYF. Full variable domain (outside the CDR3, taken from reference TRBV5-1 and TRBJ2-5): KAGVTQTPRYLIKTRGQQVTLSCSPISGHRSVSWYQQTPGQGLQFLFEYFSETQRNKGNFPGRFSGRQFSNSRSEMNVSTLELGDSALYLCASSSTGTAPAETQYFGPGTRLLVL.

The chain carries TRBV6-5 and TRBJ2-3; the D gene is possibly TRBD2 (6 bases). The CDR3 length is 14 residues. The germline V gene encodes CDR1 MNHEY and CDR2 SVGAGI. Trimming removed 4 bases from V and 2 bases from J, with 10 bases in between. The CDR3 nucleotides read TGTGCCAGCAGTTCCGGGACTCTCACAGATACGCAGTATTTT. It specifies CASSSGTLTDTQYF.

V is TRBV29-1 and J is TRBJ2-5, with 8 bases that match TRBD2. V dropped 3 bases and J dropped 13; count of bases not matched to a gene: 13. Germline CDR1 SQVTM, CDR2 ANQGSEA. The CDR3 length is 13 residues. CDR3 DNA: TGCAGCGTTGAGGCTCAGCGGGGGCCCCCCCGGTACTTC. It translates to CSVEAQRGPPRYF.

The V gene is TRBV28, the J gene TRBJ1-1, with 9 nucleotides matching TRBD1. The CDR3 runs to 17 residues. Germline trimming cut 4 bases from V and 5 bases from J; bases unmatched to any gene: 14. Germline CDR1 MDHEN, CDR2 SYDVKM. The CDR3 here is CASSWPSGRQGGTEAFF. CDR3 DNA sequence: TGTGCCAGCAGTTGGCCTAGTGGGAGACAGGGGGGGACTGAAGCTTTCTTT.

The V and J genes are TRBV18 and TRBJ1-6; perhaps TRBD1 as D (5 bases). V dropped 4 bases and J dropped 9 bases, with 10 bases sitting between them. The germline V gene has CDR1 KGHSH and CDR2 LQKENI. There are 13 residues in the CDR3. The CDR3 spells CASSQDRSSPLHF. CDR3 coding DNA: TGTGCCAGCTCACAAGACAGAAGTTCACCCCTCCACTTT.

Remarks on this clone: The same CDR3 arises from other DNA sequences in this sample as well. The J gene is TRBJ1-2, the V gene TRBV27; 7 bases match TRBD1. Germline CDR1 reads MNHEY; CDR2 reads SMNVEV (reference sequence). The CDR3 consists of 13 residues. V lost 4 bases and J lost 4; bases outside the gene matches: 3. CDR3 residues: CASSYRQGYGYTF. CDR3 in DNA: TGTGCCAGCAGTTACCGACAGGGCTATGGCTACACCTTC.

The rearrangement links TRBV7-2 to TRBJ1-2; D not certain. The CDR3 runs 12 residues. V lost 5 bases and J lost 3, with 7 bases in between. CDR1 and CDR2 from the germline V gene are SGHTA and FQGNSA. CDR3 region: CASSPGDYGYTF. The CDR3 nucleotides are TGTGCCAGCAGCCCCGGGGACTATGGCTACACCTTC.